This T cell receptor (beta chain) stems from a study of T-cell memory formation after mild COVID-19. The CDR3 loop spans 12 amino acids. The germline V gene has CDR1 SQVTM and CDR2 ANQGSEA. V dropped 6 bases and J dropped 14 bases, with 17 bases sitting between them. Libraries for TCRalpha and TCRbeta carried sample barcodes and unique molecular identifiers via 5'RACE. MiXCR was run by TCRdb on the 5' RACE reads, yielding one entry per CDR3 protein. The data contain about 350,000 distinct CDR3 sequences, over 13% of them singletons. Concerning this clonotype: Antigen specificity is unknown.

Regarding the study as a whole: Cross-reactive memory seemingly joined, as some responding clones were found in pre-infection memory. SARS-CoV-2 specificity was not confirmed for second-wave clones peaking on day 37.

The material sequenced was PBMCs or a T cell subset sorted from them (not recorded which). This chain joins TRBV29-1 and TRBJ1-6; D gene ambiguous. The sequence was obtained from a man aged 18 to 29 who had mild COVID-19 (a few samples of this study predate the infection). Cell type and time point are not known. The CDR3 reads CSVVAGIGTLHF. For the CDR3, the DNA is TGCAGCGTCGTCGCCGGGATAGGCACCCTCCACTTT.